The source of this T cell receptor beta chain is a study of blood T cell repertoires in COVID-19. Overall study: Samples taken during acute and convalescent COVID-19 were collected in the United States, Italy and Spain. PBMCs, B-cell-depleted T cells, or T cells were the source of the cDNA or gDNA that made up the material.

V lost 6 bases, J lost 1 base, and 2 bases stayed unmatched. Per the germline V gene, CDR1 is MNHEY and CDR2 is SVGAGI. CDR3 size: 15 residues. Per the authors' pipeline: Amplification of reference gene primers was used by the study to estimate nucleated cell counts. The method was immunoSEQ multiplex PCR; TCRdb's version includes in-frame clones alone and lacks a portion of them. The D gene and trimming were derived from the DNA, and the V and J assignments and clone size from that table. Here the sample spans about 200,000 clones, roughly 80% being singletons. Sequences were obtained from peripheral blood. The receptor was derived from a woman in her seventies with acute or convalescent COVID-19. The chain has TRBV6-5 and TRBJ2-3, with 12 positions matching TRBD2. The CDR3 DNA sequence: TGTGCCAGCAGGAGGACTAGCGGGGGCACAGATACGCAGTATTTT. Translating gives CASRRTSGGTDTQYF.